This T cell receptor (beta chain) is drawn from a study of cytomegalovirus exposure and HLA in healthy donors. On this clone itself: Its antigen remains unknown.

This table comes from immunoSEQ multiplex PCR, and its TCRdb copy is limited to in-frame clones, with some not included. This table has some 43,000 clones, 80% to 95% appearing once. V shed 3 bases and J shed 7 bases, with 9 bases lying between them. This CDR3 is 13 amino acids long. Germline values: CDR1 SGHAT, CDR2 FQNNGV. Study findings and constraints: In vitro checks showed that a few CMV-associated chains really do target CMV antigens. Among TCR beta chains, those listed as cytomegalovirus-associated numbered around 160. Across donors, most TCRs were seen rarely, yet some public ones were widespread. The finding came from a later analysis; first-cohort TCR clusters tended to co-occur in the roughly 120 validation repertoires.

The chain uses TRBV11-2 and TRBJ1-4; no clear D. This clonotype originated in a man in his late teens or twenties in good health and CMV-seronegative. Sequenced sample: PBMCs. CDR3 DNA: TGTGCCAGCAGCTTTTTTGGGAGTGAAAAACTGTTTTTT. This gives the protein CASSFFGSEKLFF.